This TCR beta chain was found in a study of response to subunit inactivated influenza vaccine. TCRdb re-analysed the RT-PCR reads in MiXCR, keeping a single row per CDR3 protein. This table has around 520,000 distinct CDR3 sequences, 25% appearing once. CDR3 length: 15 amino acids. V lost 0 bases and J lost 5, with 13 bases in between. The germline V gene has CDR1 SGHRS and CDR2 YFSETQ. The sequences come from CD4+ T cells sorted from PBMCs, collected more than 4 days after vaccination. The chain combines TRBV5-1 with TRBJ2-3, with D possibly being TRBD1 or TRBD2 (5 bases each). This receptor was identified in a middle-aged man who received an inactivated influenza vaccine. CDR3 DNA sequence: TGCGCCAGCAGCTTGGATTTGGGGACCGAAGATACGCAGTATTTT. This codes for CASSLDLGTEDTQYF. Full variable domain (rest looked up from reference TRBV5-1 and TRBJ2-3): KAGVTQTPRYLIKTRGQQVTLSCSPISGHRSVSWYQQTPGQGLQFLFEYFSETQRNKGNFPGRFSGRQFSNSRSEMNVSTLELGDSALYLCASSLDLGTEDTQYFGPGTRLTVL.